The next 5 T cell receptor beta chains were all read from a single sample in a study of human T cells and chemical hapten exposure. TCRdb reprocessed the RACE reads via MiXCR and lists one record per CDR3 protein. There are 80,000 to 100,000 distinct CDR3 sequences in the sample; 8.5% to 12% occur only once, and roughly 5% lies in the top ten. Time point in this sample: patch test 2, 6 weeks after DPC sensitization. Indicated treatment: therapeutic diphenylcyclopropenone sensitization with weekly scalp DPC. Sequenced here: whole blood, sampled in connection with sensitization to the hapten diphenylcyclopropenone (DPC). These receptors originate from a woman aged 45-59 years with alopecia areata. Some clones in this sample may be carry-over from other donors' samples.

This clonotype came up many times. V usage is TRBV11-2 and J usage is TRBJ2-3; 9 positions match TRBD2. The CDR3 spans 15 residues. Germline V gene data show CDR1 as SGHAT and CDR2 as FQNNGV. The J segment lost 6 bases and the V segment lost 3 bases, leaving 7 bases of the junction unmatched. This chain's CDR3 is CASSFSGSVGDTQYF. CDR3 in DNA: TGTGCCAGCAGCTTTAGCGGGAGTGTGGGGGATACGCAGTATTTT.

This clonotype has ten or more counts. This sequence joins TRBV7-9 and TRBJ2-5, with D tentatively TRBD1 (6 bases). Germline V gene lookup returns CDR1 SEHNR and CDR2 FQNEAQ (reference sequence). The CDR3 is 18 amino acids. V was trimmed by 1 base and J by 7 bases, leaving 25 bases between them. For the CDR3, the DNA is TGTGCCAGCAGCTTAGTACAAAACGGGGCCGGGACAAGAGGGACCCAGTACTTC. It encodes CASSLVQNGAGTRGTQYF.

This clonotype was detected ten times or more. The rearrangement joins TRBV7-2 to TRBJ2-7; 8 nucleotides align to TRBD1. Germline CDR1 SGHTA, CDR2 FQGNSA. There are 13 residues in the CDR3. V was pared by 5 bases and J by 3 bases, with 3 bases of the junction left unmatched. The CDR3 bases are TGTGCCAGCAGCACCGGACAGGGCTACGAGCAGTACTTC. It yields the protein CASSTGQGYEQYF.

In this sample, this clonotype turned up many times. The rearrangement uses TRBV28 and TRBJ1-6; 10 nucleotides line up with TRBD1. After removal of 3 bases from V and 8 bases from J, the junction contained 4 bases not matched to a gene. This CDR3 has 15 residues. The germline V gene encodes CDR1 MDHEN and CDR2 SYDVKM. CDR3 region: CASSLDRGGYSPLHF. CDR3 in DNA: TGTGCCAGCAGTTTGGACAGGGGGGGGTATTCACCCCTCCACTTT.

This clonotype was seen ten or more times. The V gene is TRBV30, the J gene TRBJ1-2; D gene unclear. The CDR3 totals 11 residues. The germline V gene encodes CDR1 GTSNPN and CDR2 SVGIG (reference sequence). V gave up 4 bases and J gave up 6 bases, with 9 bases separating them. The CDR3 loop reads CAWKEIDGYTF. CDR3 nucleotides: TGTGCCTGGAAGGAGATAGATGGCTACACCTTC.